This entry concerns a single T cell receptor (beta chain). The antigen is undetermined. This sample is part of a study of cytomegalovirus exposure and HLA in healthy donors. Germline V gives CDR1 MDHEN, CDR2 SYDVKM. The CDR3 runs to 15 residues. The V and J ends lost 4 bases and 5 bases respectively, with 14 bases between them. Study-level findings and limits: Confirmation was obtained in vitro that a few CMV-associated chains are specific for CMV antigens. TRBV6-2, TRBV6-3 and some other V segments were excluded as indistinguishable. Several top significant clusters appeared, in a later analysis, to be linked to common viral pathogens. Reportedly, a later analysis found an Asian-associated ancestry cluster had fewer N-insertions than the approximately 700-donor mean.

The PCR made use of 60 Vbeta and 13 Jbeta primers. Profiled with immunoSEQ multiplex PCR; TCRdb holds only in-frame clones, not every one. The top ten clones hold about 2.2% of a sample with roughly 150,000 clones, approximately 80% of them seen once. This chain joins TRBV28 and TRBJ1-4; D is possibly TRBD1 (6 bases). The receptor was isolated from a man aged 30-40 years in good health and CMV-seronegative. Sequenced sample: PBMCs. CDR3 region: CASSSPSGGNEKLFF. In DNA form, the CDR3 reads TGTGCCAGCAGTTCCCCCTCGGGGGGCAATGAAAAACTGTTTTTT. Using reference TRBV28 and TRBJ1-4 for the parts outside the CDR3, the full variable domain is DVKVTQSSRYLVKRTGEKVFLECVQDMDHENMFWYRQDPGLGLRLIYFSYDVKMKEKGDIPEGYSVSREKKERFSLILESASTNQTSMYLCASSSPSGGNEKLFFGSGTQLSVL.